The 20 T cell receptor beta chains below come from one sample, sequenced in a study of T-cell reconstitution after alpha-beta-depleted transplantation in children. Unique molecular identifiers tagged the TCRbeta library. MiXCR, applied by TCRdb to the PCR reads, yields one record per CDR3 protein. The sample consists of 250,000 to 400,000 distinct CDR3 sequences, 23% of them appearing once. The starting material was PBMCs, mostly from graft donor cells, obtained 180 days after TCRalphabeta/CD19-depleted stem cell transplant. The receptors here all came from a male patient between 10 and 17 years old who had a stem cell transplant for acute lymphoblastic leukemia, so the T cells may come from the graft donor.

This clonotype was detected ten times or more. The J gene is TRBJ2-7, the V gene TRBV5-1; D is perhaps TRBD1 (5 bases). The CDR3 loop spans 12 amino acids. V lost 4 bases and J 4 bases, leaving 9 bases between the germline ends. Germline V gives CDR1 SGHRS, CDR2 YFSETQ. The CDR3 region has the DNA TGCGCCAGCAGCCTCGACAGATACGAGCAGTACTTC. It encodes CASSLDRYEQYF.

The J gene is TRBJ2-1, the V gene TRBV7-9; D may match TRBD1 or TRBD2 (6 bases each). The germline V and J ends were trimmed by 3 bases and 6 bases, with 9 bases remaining between them. Germline-derived CDR1 and CDR2 are SEHNR and FQNEAQ (reference sequence). This CDR3 has 13 residues. Written as DNA, the CDR3 is TGTGCCAGCAGCTTGAGGGGGGTCAATGAGCAGTTCTTC. Residues: CASSLRGVNEQFF.

This clonotype was seen only once. The chain uses TRBV10-3 and TRBJ1-5; D unresolved. This CDR3 is 13 amino acids long. V was shortened by 4 bases and J by 11 bases, with 15 bases between the two germline ends. CDR1 and CDR2 (germline): ENHRY, SYGVKD. The chain's CDR3 is CAISVDGRGTQHF. CDR3 DNA: TGTGCCATCAGTGTGGACGGGAGAGGGACCCAGCATTTT.

The chain joins TRBV6-2 or TRBV6-3 to TRBJ1-1; 8 nucleotides align to TRBD1. The CDR3 totals 14 residues. V dropped 2 bases and J dropped 4; count of bases not matched to a gene: 3. The germline CDR1 and CDR2 sequences are MNHEY and SVGEGT. This CDR3 reads CASSYAGGITEAFF. The CDR3 DNA reads as TGTGCCAGCAGTTACGCAGGGGGCATCACTGAAGCTTTCTTT.

This chain joins TRBV7-3 and TRBJ2-5; D tentatively fits TRBD1 or TRBD2 (5 bases each). This CDR3 is built from 14 residues. Germline values: CDR1 SGHTA, CDR2 FQGTGA. Between the trimmed V and J ends, which lost 5 bases and 4 bases, there was a span of 14 bases. The CDR3 spells CASSLPGRSETQYF. In DNA, the CDR3 is TGTGCCAGCAGCCTTCCGGGACGGTCAGAGACCCAGTACTTC. The complete variable domain, with remaining parts taken from reference TRBV7-3 and TRBJ2-5, reads GAGVSQTPSNKVTEKGKYVELRCDPISGHTALYWYRQSLGQGPEFLIYFQGTGAADDSGLPNDRFFAVRPEGSVSTLKIQRTERGDSAVYLCASSLPGRSETQYFGPGTRLLVL.

This clonotype was seen a few times. This chain uses TRBV21-1 with TRBJ2-3; no check of the table's D call, TRBD2, against the DNA was made. TRBV21-1 is described as a pseudogene. There are 17 residues in the CDR3. CDR3 nucleotides: TGTGCCAGCAACCGTCCTAGCGGAGAGCTCAGCACAGATACGCAGTATTTT. Its protein is CASNRPSGELSTDTQYF.

This clonotype was seen only once. The chain carries TRBV19 and TRBJ2-7; 9 bases are shared with TRBD1. The CDR3 loop spans 14 amino acids. With V trimmed by 8 bases and J by 4 bases, 9 bases remained unmatched. Germline loops: CDR1 LNHDA, CDR2 SQIVND (reference sequence). The CDR3 nucleotides read TGTGCCAGTGCCTGGAGGGACAGGGAATACGAGCAGTACTTC. This codes for CASAWRDREYEQYF.

This clonotype was counted ten times or more. The CDR3: CASSLGQQSSYNEQFF. The CDR3 DNA follows: TGCGCCAGCAGCTTGGGACAGCAGAGCTCCTACAATGAGCAGTTCTTC. The chain is built from TRBV5-1 and TRBJ2-1; possibly TRBD1 for D (5 bases). The CDR3 runs 16 residues. Trimming took off 0 bases at V and 0 bases at J, with 10 bases between the two ends. Germline loops: CDR1 SGHRS, CDR2 YFSETQ. Together with reference TRBV5-1 and TRBJ2-1, the CDR3 gives the full variable domain: KAGVTQTPRYLIKTRGQQVTLSCSPISGHRSVSWYQQTPGQGLQFLFEYFSETQRNKGNFPGRFSGRQFSNSRSEMNVSTLELGDSALYLCASSLGQQSSYNEQFFGPGTRLTVL.

This clonotype was detected many times. The chain combines TRBV5-1 with TRBJ2-1, with 7 positions matching TRBD2. V lost 0 bases and J lost 2; bases outside the gene matches: 8. CDR1 SGHRS and CDR2 YFSETQ come from the germline V gene. The CDR3 is 17 amino acids. This CDR3 is CASSLVVRLAAYNEQFF. CDR3 sequence (DNA): TGCGCCAGCAGCTTGGTGGTAAGACTAGCAGCCTACAATGAGCAGTTCTTC.

This clonotype was found many times. This rearrangement joins TRBV20-1 to TRBJ2-7, with 11 bases fitting TRBD2. Germline values: CDR1 DFQATT, CDR2 SNEGSKA (reference sequence). This CDR3 region has 16 residues. Trimming at V came to 5 bases and at J to 0 bases, leaving 9 bases not matched to a gene. CDR3 protein: CSASKTTSGSSYEQYF. For the CDR3, the DNA is TGCAGTGCTTCAAAAACCACTAGCGGGAGCTCCTACGAGCAGTACTTC.

The V call is TRBV7-9, the J call TRBJ2-1; 8 bases fit TRBD2. The CDR3 extends over 15 amino acids. V gave up 0 bases and J gave up 7 bases; unmatched junction bases: 5. Germline assignment: CDR1 SEHNR and CDR2 FQNEAQ (reference sequence). In nucleotides, the CDR3 is TGTGCCAGCAGCTTAGCGGGACTAGTCCCTAATGAGCAGTTCTTC. Its translation is CASSLAGLVPNEQFF.

This clonotype was recorded a few times. The gene calls are TRBV10-3 and TRBJ2-7; D may be TRBD1 or TRBD2 (5 bases each). CDR1 ENHRY and CDR2 SYGVKD come from the germline V gene. CDR3 size: 13 residues. V gave up 6 bases and J gave up 3 bases, with 12 bases separating them. CDR3 loop: CAIRGTEHYEQYF. The CDR3 region has the DNA TGTGCCATCAGGGGGACGGAACACTACGAGCAGTACTTC.

The V and J genes are TRBV20-1 and TRBJ2-1; 9 bases match TRBD2. Germline values: CDR1 DFQATT, CDR2 SNEGSKA (reference sequence). The CDR3 runs to 15 residues. This CDR3 is CSKRVAGGPRNEQFF. The DNA of the CDR3 is TGCAGCAAAAGGGTGGCGGGAGGGCCACGGAATGAGCAGTTCTTC.

A few counts support this clonotype. The rearrangement uses TRBV20-1 and TRBJ2-7; 10 bases are a match to TRBD2. After removal of 0 bases from V and 4 bases from J, the junction contained 6 bases not matched to a gene. The CDR3 is made up of 15 amino acids. Germline V CDR1 and CDR2: DFQATT, SNEGSKA (reference sequence). The CDR3 DNA reads as TGCAGTGCTAGAGATCCGGCTAGCGGGAGTTACGAGCAGTACTTC. The encoded protein is CSARDPASGSYEQYF.

This clonotype has more than one count but fewer than ten. This chain uses TRBV4-2 with TRBJ2-1, with D perhaps matching TRBD2 (5 bases). V lost 5 bases to trimming and J lost 0 bases, with 14 bases between them. CDR3 length: 16 amino acids. Germline CDR1 reads LGHNA; CDR2 reads YNFKEQ. The CDR3 DNA follows: TGTGCCAGCAGCTATGGGGAGTTAAGCTCCTACAATGAGCAGTTCTTC. It codes for CASSYGELSSYNEQFF.

This clonotype has a handful of counts. This chain connects TRBV28 to TRBJ2-3; a possible D gene is TRBD2 (6 bases). V dropped 3 bases and J dropped 0 bases, with 19 bases sitting between them. CDR1 MDHEN and CDR2 SYDVKM come from the germline V gene. This CDR3 has 18 residues. The CDR3 region is CASSLVLSGLGSTDTQYF. DNA for the CDR3: TGTGCCAGCAGTTTGGTGTTATCGGGACTTGGGAGCACAGATACGCAGTATTTT.

The chain's CDR3 is CASSFLTGGSETQYF. DNA of the CDR3: TGTGCCAGCAGCTTCTTAACGGGGGGATCAGAGACCCAGTACTTC. This chain joins TRBV7-9 and TRBJ2-5, with 7 nucleotides matching TRBD2. The CDR3 contains 15 residues. In germline, CDR1 is SEHNR, CDR2 FQNEAQ (reference sequence). Trimming cost V 3 bases and J 4 bases; bases outside gene matches: 8.

This clonotype was observed a handful of times. This sequence joins TRBV29-1 and TRBJ2-7; TRBD2 aligns across 8 bases. Per the germline V gene, CDR1 is SQVTM and CDR2 is ANQGSEA. The J segment lost 6 bases and the V segment lost 1 base, leaving 11 bases of the junction unmatched. CDR3 length equals 15 residues. The CDR3 DNA reads as TGCAGCGTTGAAGGTATGGCTAGCGGGTATGCCGAGCAGTACTTC. It codes for CSVEGMASGYAEQYF.

In DNA, the CDR3 is TGTGCCAGCAGCAAATGGACCTCCCAGGGGGTGGGGAATTCACCCCTCCACTTT. It specifies CASSKWTSQGVGNSPLHF. The rearrangement joins TRBV21-1 to TRBJ1-6; the table gives TRBD1 as D, unverified against the DNA. TRBV21-1 is flagged as a pseudogene. The CDR3 runs 18 residues.

This clonotype showed up just a few times. The V gene is TRBV6-5, the J gene TRBJ1-3; D is perhaps TRBD1 (6 bases). The CDR3 loop spans 15 amino acids. V was clipped by 2 bases and J by 0 bases, with 8 bases between them. Per the germline V gene, CDR1 is MNHEY and CDR2 is SVGAGI. The CDR3 spells CASSYGGFSGNTIYF. CDR3 coding DNA: TGTGCCAGCAGTTACGGGGGCTTCTCTGGAAACACCATATATTTT.